One sample yielded the 4 T cell receptor beta chains listed below, sequenced in a study of metastatic and nonmetastatic thyroid tumors. Using MiXCR, TCRdb re-called clones from the PCR reads. The repertoire holds some 13,000 clones, with more than 20% as singletons. Patients underwent thyroid surgery, and none had received any treatment before it. Input material: tumor tissue. The receptors shown here come from a female donor with papillary thyroid cancer or a benign thyroid nodule (not recorded which). Some clones in this sample may be carry-over from other donors' samples.

This clone was observed a few times. The V and J genes are TRBV28 and TRBJ1-1; D call uncertain. V lost 3 bases, J lost 8 bases, and 10 bases lay in between. Per the germline V gene, CDR1 is MDHEN and CDR2 is SYDVKM. CDR3 length: 12 residues. The CDR3 loop is CASSFSTGEAFF. CDR3 DNA: TGTGCCAGCAGTTTCTCTACGGGCGAAGCTTTCTTT.

There are many counts of this clone. The genes are TRBV20-1 and TRBJ1-5; 10 bases agree with TRBD1. The J segment lost 6 bases and the V segment lost 6 bases, leaving 8 bases of the junction unmatched. CDR3 size: 14 residues. Germline loops: CDR1 DFQATT, CDR2 SNEGSKA (reference sequence). This CDR3 reads CSAVPGQGIQPQHF. The CDR3 DNA follows: TGCAGTGCCGTTCCGGGACAGGGGATTCAGCCCCAGCATTTT.

The chain couples TRBV28 to TRBJ2-1; D is uncertain. Trimming took off 10 bases at V and 7 bases at J, with 17 bases between the two ends. Germline lookup yields CDR1 MDHEN and CDR2 SYDVKM. This CDR3 has 13 residues. DNA for the CDR3: TGTGCCACCCGATGGGCTACCCTAAATGAGCAGTTCTTC. Protein product: CATRWATLNEQFF.

This clone showed up many times. J is TRBJ2-3 and V is TRBV3-1, with D hard to call. With 1 base removed from V and 3 bases from J, the gap between germline ends came to 5 bases. The CDR3 runs to 13 residues. Germline V gene sequence: CDR1 LGHDT, CDR2 YNNKEL (reference sequence). CDR3 nucleotide sequence: TGTGCCAGCAGCCAAGGAGAGACAGATACGCAGTATTTT. It is translated as CASSQGETDTQYF.